The T cell receptor (beta chain) described here comes from a study of blood T cell repertoires in COVID-19. Across the study: Samples of COVID-19 (acute and convalescent) were obtained from the United States, Italy and Spain. T cells, B-cell-depleted T cells, or PBMCs provided the cDNA or gDNA that served as material.

Per the original data handling: From reference gene primer amplification, estimates of nucleated cell counts were derived. Clones were read by immunoSEQ multiplex PCR, and TCRdb kept only the in-frame ones, dropping some. V, J and clone size are taken as reported in that table, and D and trimming were inferred from the DNA itself. The sample shows some 80,000 clones, around 80% of them seen only once. Trimming removed 3 bases from V and 2 bases from J, with 11 bases in between. The CDR3 has 14 residues. Germline CDR1 is SGHNT and CDR2 is YYREEE (reference sequence). The chain has TRBV5-4 and TRBJ2-5; no firm D call. This TCR came from a man aged 60 to 75 with active or convalescent COVID-19. The sample was peripheral blood. The CDR3 region has the DNA TGTGCCAGCAGCTCCGCAGACATTCAAGAGACCCAGTACTTC. Protein product: CASSSADIQETQYF.